This entry lists 29 T cell receptor beta chains sequenced from one sample in a study of blood T cell repertoires in COVID-19. Data came from immunoSEQ multiplex PCR; TCRdb stores just in-frame clones and leaves some out. Among approximately 390,000 clones listed, 87% were seen once. Sequencing input: peripheral blood. The source is a woman aged 55 to 70 with COVID-19, enrolled during active disease.

This rearrangement joins TRBV10-2 to TRBJ1-1; 11 bases fit TRBD1. J lost 3 bases, V lost 6 bases, and 3 bases had no gene match. From germline, CDR1 is WSHSY and CDR2 SAAADI. The CDR3 contains 14 residues. The CDR3 spells CASREGQGDTEAFF. CDR3 coding DNA: TGCGCCAGCAGGGAGGGACAGGGGGACACTGAAGCTTTCTTT.

The gene calls are TRBV12-3 or TRBV12-4 and TRBJ1-3; TRBD1 matches at 7 bases. The CDR3 length is 13 residues. V gave up 5 bases and J gave up 4 bases; unmatched junction bases: 2. CDR3 region: CASSRGQGNTIYF. Written as DNA, the CDR3 is TGTGCCAGCAGTCGGGGACAGGGAAACACCATATATTTT.

This chain connects TRBV29-1 to TRBJ2-7; D might be TRBD1 (6 bases). Deletions cut 6 bases from V and 3 bases from J, with 18 bases between. CDR1 is SQVTM, CDR2 ANQGSEA, per germline. The CDR3 runs 14 residues. CDR3 DNA sequence: TGCAGCGTGAAGGACAGAACAAACTACTACGAGCAGTACTTC. Protein product: CSVKDRTNYYEQYF.

The rearrangement uses TRBV2 and TRBJ1-2, with a tentative D call TRBD1 (6 bases). This CDR3 region has 15 residues. The germline V gene encodes CDR1 SNHLY and CDR2 FYNNEI. V was shortened by 2 bases and J by 8 bases, with 18 bases between the two germline ends. The chain's CDR3 is CASSEKRDTAVGYTF. The CDR3, as DNA: TGTGCCAGCAGTGAAAAACGGGACACGGCCGTGGGCTACACCTTC.

This clone turned up a few times. The CDR3 reads CASSSGQNFGNTIYF. DNA for the CDR3: TGTGCCAGCAGCTCTGGACAGAACTTTGGAAACACCATATATTTT. V usage is TRBV7-9 and J usage is TRBJ1-3; possibly TRBD1 for D (6 bases). V was trimmed by 4 bases and J by 3 bases, leaving 13 bases between them. The germline CDR1 and CDR2 sequences are SEHNR and FQNEAQ (reference sequence). The CDR3 sequence is 15 residues long.

The CDR3: CASSYRAGDQDTQYF. The CDR3, as DNA: TGTGCCAGCAGTTACCGGGCGGGGGATCAAGATACGCAGTATTTT. The V gene is TRBV6-5, the J gene TRBJ2-3; 7 nucleotides match TRBD2. The CDR3 consists of 15 residues. CDR1 and CDR2 from the germline V gene are MNHEY and SVGAGI. After removal of 2 bases from V and 5 bases from J, the junction contained 7 bases not matched to a gene.

The chain links TRBV25-1 to TRBJ2-7, with a possible D match to TRBD2 (5 bases). Germline V gene sequence: CDR1 MGHDK, CDR2 SYGVNS. The CDR3 extends over 16 amino acids. Trimming shortened V by 3 bases and J by 0 bases, and 15 bases separated the two germline ends. Written as DNA, the CDR3 is TGTGCCAGCAGTGAGGCGATCGGGGTATCCTCCTACGAGCAGTACTTC. Its protein is CASSEAIGVSSYEQYF.

This chain links TRBV4-2 with TRBJ2-3; 11 bases map to TRBD2. Trimming cost V 0 bases and J 0 bases; bases outside gene matches: 8. Germline V gives CDR1 LGHNA, CDR2 YNFKEQ. CDR3 length: 19 amino acids. The CDR3 region has the DNA TGTGCCAGCAGCCAAGATTGGCTAGCGGGGGGATCTAGCACAGATACGCAGTATTTT. Translation: CASSQDWLAGGSSTDTQYF.

The chain employs TRBV6-5 and TRBJ1-2; 10 nucleotides line up with TRBD1. Germline V gives CDR1 MNHEY, CDR2 SVGAGI. Germline trimming cut 6 bases from V and 2 bases from J; bases unmatched to any gene: 3. The CDR3 extends over 14 amino acids. CDR3 bases: TGTGCCAGCAGCTCGGGACAGGGGAACTATGGCTACACCTTC. Translated, it gives CASSSGQGNYGYTF.

This chain joins TRBV6-5 and TRBJ2-1, with 9 bases matching TRBD1. The trim removed 5 bases at V and 5 bases at J, leaving 4 bases unmatched. This CDR3 has 14 amino acids. Per the germline V gene, CDR1 is MNHEY and CDR2 is SVGAGI. This chain's CDR3 is CASSRTGVNNEQFF. The CDR3 DNA is TGTGCCAGCAGTAGGACAGGGGTTAACAATGAGCAGTTCTTC.

CDR3 sequence: CASSLGTLSQPQHF. The CDR3 bases are TGTGCCAGCAGTTTAGGGACTCTTTCACAGCCCCAGCATTTT. The V and J genes are TRBV28 and TRBJ1-5; D may be TRBD1 (5 bases). The CDR3 extends over 14 amino acids. Trimming cost V 2 bases and J 7 bases, with 12 bases left between them. CDR1 and CDR2 from the germline V gene are MDHEN and SYDVKM. The whole variable domain, filled in from reference TRBV28 and TRBJ1-5, reads DVKVTQSSRYLVKRTGEKVFLECVQDMDHENMFWYRQDPGLGLRLIYFSYDVKMKEKGDIPEGYSVSREKKERFSLILESASTNQTSMYLCASSLGTLSQPQHFGDGTRLSIL.

This clone was observed a handful of times. V usage is TRBV15 and J usage is TRBJ1-5; TRBD1 might be the D (6 bases). In germline, CDR1 is LNHNV, CDR2 YYDKDF (reference sequence). The CDR3 length is 15 residues. Trimming took 3 bases from V and 7 from J, leaving 16 bases between them. This chain's CDR3 is CATSRPRGGRQPQHF. In DNA, the CDR3 is TGTGCCACCAGCAGGCCTCGTGGGGGCAGGCAGCCCCAGCATTTT.

The chain has TRBV28 and TRBJ2-1; TRBD2 matches at 8 bases. The length of the CDR3 is 16 residues. J gave up 1 base and V 3 bases, and 5 bases lay outside the gene matches. Germline CDR1 is MDHEN and CDR2 is SYDVKM. The CDR3 loop reads CASSFISGGSYNEQFF. The CDR3 nucleotides are TGTGCCAGCAGTTTTATAAGCGGGGGTTCCTACAATGAGCAGTTCTTC.

The chain recombines TRBV5-1 with TRBJ2-1; D gene uncertain. The length of the CDR3 is 16 residues. Trimming shortened V by 0 bases and J by 3 bases, and 13 bases separated the two germline ends. Germline V gene sequence: CDR1 SGHRS, CDR2 YFSETQ. CDR3: CASSLVSQIIYNEQFF. Here the CDR3 DNA reads TGCGCCAGCAGCTTGGTTTCCCAGATTATCTACAATGAGCAGTTCTTC.

The rearrangement uses TRBV2 and TRBJ1-1; D possibly corresponds to TRBD1 (5 bases). This CDR3 comprises 13 residues. CDR1 SNHLY and CDR2 FYNNEI come from the germline V gene. V was clipped by 8 bases and J by 1 base, with 11 bases between them. The CDR3 is CASYRQPNTEAFF. CDR3 DNA sequence: TGTGCCAGCTATAGACAGCCGAACACTGAAGCTTTCTTT. Based on the CDR3 plus reference TRBV2 and TRBJ1-1, the full variable domain is EPEVTQTPSHQVTQMGQEVILRCVPISNHLYFYWYRQILGQKVEFLVSFYNNEISEKSEIFDDQFSVERPDGSNFTLKIRSTKLEDSAMYFCASYRQPNTEAFFGQGTRLTVV.

This chain connects TRBV2 to TRBJ2-3; tentative D call: TRBD1 (5 bases). The CDR3 consists of 12 residues. The germline V and J ends were trimmed by 8 bases and 3 bases, with 9 bases remaining between them. CDR1 and CDR2 from the germline V gene are SNHLY and FYNNEI. CDR3 region: CASRPGTDTQYF. The CDR3 coding sequence is TGTGCCAGCCGCCCAGGGACAGATACGCAGTATTTT.

This clone was found once. This chain joins TRBV2 and TRBJ1-5, with a tentative D call TRBD1 (5 bases). CDR3 length: 14 amino acids. Deletions cut 3 bases from V and 6 bases from J, with 12 bases between. Per the germline V gene, CDR1 is SNHLY and CDR2 is FYNNEI. The CDR3 sequence is CASSEGRVGQPQHF. The DNA of the CDR3 is TGTGCCAGCAGTGAGGGGCGAGTGGGTCAGCCCCAGCATTTT.

The rearrangement joins TRBV4-1 to TRBJ2-2; TRBD2 agrees at 11 bases. Germline V gives CDR1 MGHRA, CDR2 YSYEKL. With 5 bases clipped from V and 1 base from J, the junction kept 9 bases outside the gene matches. The CDR3 runs to 18 residues. DNA for the CDR3: TGCGCCAGCAGCTCACAAAGGACTAGCGGGTTGAACACCGGGGAGCTGTTTTTT. It specifies CASSSQRTSGLNTGELFF.

This clone was detected a few times. The chain combines TRBV5-1 with TRBJ2-2; possibly TRBD1 for D (5 bases). V lost 1 base, J lost 2 bases, and 12 bases lay in between. Germline V gene sequence: CDR1 SGHRS, CDR2 YFSETQ. This CDR3 region has 16 residues. The CDR3 reads CASSLLGQGNTGELFF. The CDR3 DNA reads as TGCGCCAGCAGCTTGTTAGGGCAGGGCAACACCGGGGAGCTGTTTTTT.

The V and J genes are TRBV9 and TRBJ2-3; D may be TRBD2 (6 bases). Trimming left V 2 bases short and J 1 base short, with 11 bases between. This CDR3 contains 15 residues. Germline lookup yields CDR1 SGDLS and CDR2 YYNGEE. The CDR3 nucleotides are TGTGCCAGCAGCGTCAGGGAGCGGGGCACAGATACGCAGTATTTT. This codes for CASSVRERGTDTQYF.

V is TRBV19 and J is TRBJ1-2, with a tentative D call TRBD1 (5 bases). CDR3 length: 11 residues. Trimming took 11 bases from V and 8 from J, leaving 15 bases between them. Germline CDR1 is LNHDA and CDR2 is SQIVND (reference sequence). CDR3 DNA: TGTGCCGGGGGAGGAGCCCGGGGCTACACCTTC. Its protein is CAGGGARGYTF.

The chain employs TRBV28 and TRBJ1-3, with D perhaps matching TRBD1 (5 bases). The V gene's germline CDR1 is MDHEN and CDR2 SYDVKM. Trimming removed 6 bases at V and 2 bases at J, with 14 bases between. The CDR3 loop spans 15 amino acids. Here the CDR3 reads CASRVPGSTGNTIYF. CDR3 DNA: TGTGCCAGCAGGGTTCCAGGGTCGACTGGAAACACCATATATTTT. Full variable domain (outside the CDR3, taken from reference TRBV28 and TRBJ1-3): DVKVTQSSRYLVKRTGEKVFLECVQDMDHENMFWYRQDPGLGLRLIYFSYDVKMKEKGDIPEGYSVSREKKERFSLILESASTNQTSMYLCASRVPGSTGNTIYFGEGSWLTVV.

The chain employs TRBV3-1 (or the pseudogene TRBV3-2) and TRBJ2-1, with 10 bases matching TRBD1. The CDR3 extends over 19 amino acids. The germline gives CDR1 LGHDT, CDR2 YNNKEL (reference sequence). V lost 3 bases, J lost 1 base, and 12 bases stayed unmatched. The CDR3 loop reads CASSHLVGGQGISYNEQFF. The CDR3 coding sequence is TGTGCCAGCAGCCACCTCGTTGGGGGACAGGGGATTTCCTACAATGAGCAGTTCTTC.

The rearrangement uses TRBV5-1 and TRBJ1-2, with D maybe TRBD1 (6 bases). V was shortened by 7 bases and J by 4 bases, with 17 bases between the two germline ends. Germline CDR1 and CDR2: SGHRS and YFSETQ. This CDR3 region has 14 residues. CDR3 in DNA: TGCGCCAGCTCTCGGGGGGCGGTGAGCTATGGCTACACCTTC. Amino acids: CASSRGAVSYGYTF.

The V gene is TRBV15, the J gene TRBJ2-3; 12 nucleotides line up with TRBD2. The CDR3 extends over 17 amino acids. Looked up from germline, CDR1 is LNHNV and CDR2 is YYDKDF (reference sequence). The V and J ends lost 5 bases and 6 bases, in that order; junction bases with no gene match: 12. The CDR3 spells CATSRNPLAGGQDTQYF. CDR3 DNA: TGTGCCACCAGCCGAAACCCACTAGCGGGGGGTCAGGATACGCAGTATTTT.

The CDR3 sequence: CASSRRGSAGGYEQYF. As DNA, the CDR3 is TGTGCCAGCAGCCGAAGGGGGTCAGCAGGGGGCTACGAGCAGTACTTC. This sequence joins TRBV3-1 (or the pseudogene TRBV3-2) and TRBJ2-7, with 7 bases lining up with TRBD1. There are 16 residues in the CDR3. J lost 3 bases, V lost 4 bases, and 12 bases had no gene match. Germline lookup yields CDR1 LGHDT and CDR2 YNNKEL (reference sequence).

The chain joins TRBV3-1 (or the pseudogene TRBV3-2) to TRBJ2-3; no reliable D call. The CDR3 runs to 13 residues. V lost 0 bases, J lost 8 bases, and 9 bases lay in between. From germline, CDR1 is LGHDT and CDR2 YNNKEL (reference sequence). In DNA, the CDR3 is TGTGCCAGCAGCCAAGAACTACGAGGTACGCAGTATTTT. Protein product: CASSQELRGTQYF.

The chain carries TRBV7-9 and TRBJ1-4; D is undetermined. This CDR3 contains 15 residues. Trimming stripped 5 bases from V and 3 bases from J, with 13 bases between. The V gene's germline CDR1 is SEHNR and CDR2 FQNEAQ (reference sequence). CDR3 DNA sequence: TGTGCCAGCAGCGTAAACAGTTTGGCTAATGAAAAACTGTTTTTT. Amino acid sequence: CASSVNSLANEKLFF.

The V gene is TRBV29-1, the J gene TRBJ1-2; D call uncertain. The ends were cut back, 7 bases at V and 8 bases at J, with 20 bases in the middle. CDR3 size: 13 residues. Germline CDR1 reads SQVTM; CDR2 reads ANQGSEA. The CDR3 region is CSAENEGRTGYTF. The CDR3 DNA sequence: TGCAGCGCTGAGAATGAGGGTAGGACCGGCTACACCTTC.